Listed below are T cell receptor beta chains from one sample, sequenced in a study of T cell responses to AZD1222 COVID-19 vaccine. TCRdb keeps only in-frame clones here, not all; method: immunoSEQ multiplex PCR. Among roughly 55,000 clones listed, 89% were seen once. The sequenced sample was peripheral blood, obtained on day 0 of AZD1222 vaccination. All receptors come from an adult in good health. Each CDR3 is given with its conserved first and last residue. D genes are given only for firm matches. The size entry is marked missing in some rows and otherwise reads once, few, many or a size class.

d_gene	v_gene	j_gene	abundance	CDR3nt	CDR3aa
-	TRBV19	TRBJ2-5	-	TGTGCCAGTAGTCCCCGGACAGCTCAAGAGACCCAGTACTTC	CASSPRTAQETQYF
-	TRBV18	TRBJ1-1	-	TGTGCCAGCCTTGGTACCCCGAACACTGAAGCTTTCTTT	CASLGTPNTEAFF
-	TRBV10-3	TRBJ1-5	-	TGTGCCATCAGTGAGTCTCGGGGCAATCAGCCCCAGCATTTT	CAISESRGNQPQHF
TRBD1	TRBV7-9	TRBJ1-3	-	TGTGCCAGCAGCCCCAGGACAGGCAACTCTGGAAACACCATATATTTT	CASSPRTGNSGNTIYF
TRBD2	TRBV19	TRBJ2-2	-	TGTGCCAGTAGTCTACTAGCGGGAGGAAACACCGGGGAGCTGTTTTTT	CASSLLAGGNTGELFF
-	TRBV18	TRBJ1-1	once	TGTGCCAGCTCACCTGGCCACCAGAACACTGAAGCTTTCTTT	CASSPGHQNTEAFF
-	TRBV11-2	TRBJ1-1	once	TGTGCCAGCAGCTTTGGCAGAAACACTGAAGCTTTCTTT	CASSFGRNTEAFF
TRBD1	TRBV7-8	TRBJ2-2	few	TGTGCCAGCAGCTTCCGGGACAGGGCGAACACCGGGGAGCTGTTTTTT	CASSFRDRANTGELFF
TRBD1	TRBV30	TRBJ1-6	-	TGTGCCTGGAGTCCACCCGACAGGGGTAGATCACCCCTCCACTTT	CAWSPPDRGRSPLHF
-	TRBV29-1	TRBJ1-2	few	TGCAGCGTCATCGACAGGAATGGCTATGGCTACACCTTC	CSVIDRNGYGYTF
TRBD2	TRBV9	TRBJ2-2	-	TGTGCCAGCAGCGTAGATGGGGGAGGGTACACCGGGGAGCTGTTTTTT	CASSVDGGGYTGELFF
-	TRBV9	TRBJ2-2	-	TGTGCCAGCAGCCCCGAGGGGACTGTCACCGGGGAGCTGTTTTTT	CASSPEGTVTGELFF
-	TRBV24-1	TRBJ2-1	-	TGTGCCACCCGAGGGGAGGTCGACAATGAGCAGTTCTTC	CATRGEVDNEQFF
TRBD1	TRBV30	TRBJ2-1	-	TGTGCCTGGTCCTGGGGACAGGGATCGGAGCAGTTCTTC	CAWSWGQGSEQFF
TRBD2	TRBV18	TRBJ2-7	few	TGTGCCAGCTCAGGGACTAGCGGGGGGGCTGTCGAGCAGTACTTC	CASSGTSGGAVEQYF
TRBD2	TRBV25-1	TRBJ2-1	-	TGTGCCAGCAGCGTAGCGGGAGGGATCCACAATGAGCAGTTCTTC	CASSVAGGIHNEQFF
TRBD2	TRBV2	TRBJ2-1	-	TGTGCCAGCAGGGGTTCGGGACTAGCGGGAGGAAAGCAGTTCTTC	CASRGSGLAGGKQFF
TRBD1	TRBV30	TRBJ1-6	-	TGTGCCTGGACCCGGGACAGCAATAATTCACCCCTCCACTTT	CAWTRDSNNSPLHF
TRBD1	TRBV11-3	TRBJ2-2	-	TGTGCCAGCAGCCAGGGACAGAGGGACACCGGGGAGCTGTTTTTT	CASSQGQRDTGELFF
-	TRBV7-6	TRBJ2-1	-	TGTGCCAGCAGCTTAGAGTTCTTC	CASSLEFF
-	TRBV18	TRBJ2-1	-	TGTGCCAGCTCCCAAGGGTCCTACAATGAGCAGTTCTTC	CASSQGSYNEQFF
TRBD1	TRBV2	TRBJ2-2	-	TGTGCCAGCAGATGGACAGGTCACACCGGGGAGCTGTTTTTT	CASRWTGHTGELFF
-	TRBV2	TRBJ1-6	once	TGTGCCAGCACCCCCGACGCGCTCCGGATCCACTTT	CASTPDALRIHF
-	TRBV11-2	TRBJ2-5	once	TGTGCCAGCAGCTTAAATCTTGGGGGGGAGACCCAGTACTTC	CASSLNLGGETQYF
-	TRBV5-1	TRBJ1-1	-	TGCGCCACCTCCAGAGGCCTACGGGACACTGAAGCTTTCTTT	CATSRGLRDTEAFF
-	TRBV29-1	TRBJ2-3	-	TGCAGCGTTCGGGGCAGGGGCACAGATACGCAGTATTTT	CSVRGRGTDTQYF
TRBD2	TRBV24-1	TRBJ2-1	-	TGTGCCACCAGTGATGGTAGCGGGGCTTACAATGAGCAGTTCTTC	CATSDGSGAYNEQFF
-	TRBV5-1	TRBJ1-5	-	TGCGCCAGCAGCCCCACCTACGGGGGAGGTCAGCCCCAGCATTTT	CASSPTYGGGQPQHF
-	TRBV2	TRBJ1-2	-	TGTGCCAGCAGTGTGGGGGCCTTCTCCGGCTACACCTTC	CASSVGAFSGYTF
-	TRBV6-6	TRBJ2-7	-	TGTGCCAGCAACCACGAGCAGTACTTC	CASNHEQYF
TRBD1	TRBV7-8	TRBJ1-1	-	TGTGCCAGCAGCTTAGCCCTAGGGACAGGGGGAGGCACTGAAGCTTTCTTT	CASSLALGTGGGTEAFF
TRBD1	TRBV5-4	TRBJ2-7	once	TGTGCCAGCAGCTTGGCGGGGACAGGGCAGTACTTC	CASSLAGTGQYF
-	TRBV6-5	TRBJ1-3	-	TGTGCCAGCAGAGCTCAAAACTCTGGAAACACCATATATTTT	CASRAQNSGNTIYF
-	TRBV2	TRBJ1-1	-	TGTGCCAGCAGTGAAATGGGGGGCACTGAAGCTTTCTTT	CASSEMGGTEAFF
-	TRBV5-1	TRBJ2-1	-	TGCGCCAGCAGCTTGGTTAGGCAGGGAGTTAGGGAGCAGTTCTTC	CASSLVRQGVREQFF
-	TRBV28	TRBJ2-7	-	TGTGCCAGCAGTCCCATCTACAGGGACCACGAGCAGTACTTC	CASSPIYRDHEQYF
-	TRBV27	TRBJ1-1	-	TGTGCCAGCAGTTTTATGATGCGGGGCGGTAAGACTGAAGCTTTCTTT	CASSFMMRGGKTEAFF
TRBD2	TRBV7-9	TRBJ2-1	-	TGTGCCAGCAGCTTAGGCAGCGGGACCTACAATGAGCAGTTCTTC	CASSLGSGTYNEQFF
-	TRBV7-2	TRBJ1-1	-	TGTGCCAGCAGCCTACTTGATGGGAGGGGGTCTGAAGCTTTCTTT	CASSLLDGRGSEAFF
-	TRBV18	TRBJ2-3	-	TGTGCCAGCTCACCTTTAGCGCCCGGCACAGATACGCAGTATTTT	CASSPLAPGTDTQYF
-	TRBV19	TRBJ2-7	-	TGTGCCAGTAGTTTCGGGACAAGCTCCTACGAGCAGTACTTC	CASSFGTSSYEQYF
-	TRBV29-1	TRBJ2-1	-	TGCAGCGTTGATCGGACGGAGAGGGAGCAGTTCTTC	CSVDRTEREQFF
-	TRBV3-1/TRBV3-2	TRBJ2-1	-	TGTGCCAGCAGCCGAAGAAGGGGGAATCAGCAGTTCTTC	CASSRRRGNQQFF
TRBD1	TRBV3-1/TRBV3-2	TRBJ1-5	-	TGTGCCAGCAGCCTTACCAGGGGGATGAATCAGCCCCAGCATTTT	CASSLTRGMNQPQHF
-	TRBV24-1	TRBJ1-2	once	TGTGCCACCAGTGATTCTTACGGGGATCGCTACACCTTC	CATSDSYGDRYTF
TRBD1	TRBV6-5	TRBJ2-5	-	TGTGCCAGCAACGCGGGGACAGGGGCGCAAGAGACCCAGTACTTC	CASNAGTGAQETQYF
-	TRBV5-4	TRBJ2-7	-	TGTGCCAGCAGCTCGGCTCCGGACAGTTACGAGCAGTACTTC	CASSSAPDSYEQYF
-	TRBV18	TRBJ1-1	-	TGTGCCAGCTCACCACCGGGGATCCTGGAAGCTTTCTTT	CASSPPGILEAFF